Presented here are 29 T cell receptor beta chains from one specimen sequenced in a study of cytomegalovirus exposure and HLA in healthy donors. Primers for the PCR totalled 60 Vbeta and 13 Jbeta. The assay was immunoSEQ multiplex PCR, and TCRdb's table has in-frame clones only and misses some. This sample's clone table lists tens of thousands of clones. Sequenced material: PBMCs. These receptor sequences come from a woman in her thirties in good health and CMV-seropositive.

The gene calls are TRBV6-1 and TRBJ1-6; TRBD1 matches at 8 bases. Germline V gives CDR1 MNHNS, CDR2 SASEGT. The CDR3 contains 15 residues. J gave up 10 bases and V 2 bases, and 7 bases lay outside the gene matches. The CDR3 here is CASSELDRGGSPLHF. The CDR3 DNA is TGTGCCAGCAGTGAACTCGACAGGGGAGGCTCACCCCTCCACTTT.

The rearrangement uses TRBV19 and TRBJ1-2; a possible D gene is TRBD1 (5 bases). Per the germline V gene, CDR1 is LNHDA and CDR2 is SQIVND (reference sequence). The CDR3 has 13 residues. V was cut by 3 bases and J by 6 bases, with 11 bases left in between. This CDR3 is CASSIGGRDGYTF. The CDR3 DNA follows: TGTGCCAGTAGTATCGGGGGTAGGGATGGCTACACCTTC.

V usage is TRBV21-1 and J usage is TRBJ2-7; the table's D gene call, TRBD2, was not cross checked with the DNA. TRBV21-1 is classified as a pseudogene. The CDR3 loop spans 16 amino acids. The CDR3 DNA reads TGTGCCAGCAGCAATGCGACTAGCGGGAGACCCTACGAGCAGTACTTC. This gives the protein CASSNATSGRPYEQYF.

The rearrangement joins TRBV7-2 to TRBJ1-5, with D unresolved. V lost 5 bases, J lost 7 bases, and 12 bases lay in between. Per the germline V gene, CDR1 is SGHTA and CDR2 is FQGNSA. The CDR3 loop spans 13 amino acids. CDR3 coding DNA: TGTGCCAGCAGCCCCCAGGCTTGGCAGCCCCAGCATTTT. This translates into CASSPQAWQPQHF.

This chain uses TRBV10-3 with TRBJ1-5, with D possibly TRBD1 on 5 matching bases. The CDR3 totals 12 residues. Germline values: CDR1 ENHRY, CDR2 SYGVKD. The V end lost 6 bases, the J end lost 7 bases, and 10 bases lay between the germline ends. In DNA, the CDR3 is TGTGCCATCAGCCAGGGTCAGCAGCCCCAGCATTTT. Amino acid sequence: CAISQGQQPQHF.

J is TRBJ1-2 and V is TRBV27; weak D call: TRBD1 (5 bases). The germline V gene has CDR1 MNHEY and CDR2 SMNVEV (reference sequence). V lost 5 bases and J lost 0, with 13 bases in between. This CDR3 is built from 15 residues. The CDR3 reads CASSMGRTPNYGYTF. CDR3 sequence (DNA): TGTGCCAGCAGTATGGGGCGTACACCTAACTATGGCTACACCTTC.

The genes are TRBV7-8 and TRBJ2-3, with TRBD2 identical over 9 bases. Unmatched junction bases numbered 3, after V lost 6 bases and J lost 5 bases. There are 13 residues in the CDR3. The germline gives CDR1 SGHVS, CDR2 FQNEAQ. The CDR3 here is CASRRGGRDTQYF. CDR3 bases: TGTGCCAGCAGGCGGGGGGGCCGAGATACGCAGTATTTT.

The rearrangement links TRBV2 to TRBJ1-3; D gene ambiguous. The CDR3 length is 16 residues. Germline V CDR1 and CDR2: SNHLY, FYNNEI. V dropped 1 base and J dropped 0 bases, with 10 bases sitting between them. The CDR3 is CASSEGGRSSGNTIYF. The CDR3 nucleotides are TGTGCCAGCAGTGAAGGAGGGAGATCCTCTGGAAACACCATATATTTT.

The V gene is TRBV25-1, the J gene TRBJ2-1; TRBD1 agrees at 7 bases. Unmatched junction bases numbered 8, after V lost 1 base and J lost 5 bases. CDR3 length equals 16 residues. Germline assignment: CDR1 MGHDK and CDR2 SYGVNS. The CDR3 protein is CASSEWDRQNDNEQFF. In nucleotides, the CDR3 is TGTGCCAGCAGTGAATGGGACAGACAGAACGACAATGAGCAGTTCTTC.

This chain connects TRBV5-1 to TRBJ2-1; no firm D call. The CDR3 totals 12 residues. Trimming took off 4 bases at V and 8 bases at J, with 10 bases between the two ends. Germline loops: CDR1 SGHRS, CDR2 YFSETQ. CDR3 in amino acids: CASSLPEDEQFF. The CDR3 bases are TGCGCCAGCAGCCTGCCTGAGGATGAGCAGTTCTTC. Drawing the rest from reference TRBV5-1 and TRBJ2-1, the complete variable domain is KAGVTQTPRYLIKTRGQQVTLSCSPISGHRSVSWYQQTPGQGLQFLFEYFSETQRNKGNFPGRFSGRQFSNSRSEMNVSTLELGDSALYLCASSLPEDEQFFGPGTRLTVL.

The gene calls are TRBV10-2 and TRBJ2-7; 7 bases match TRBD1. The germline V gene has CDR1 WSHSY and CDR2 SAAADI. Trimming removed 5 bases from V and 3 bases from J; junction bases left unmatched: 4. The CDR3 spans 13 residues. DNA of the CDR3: TGCGCCAGCAGTTTCGGGACAGACTACGAGCAGTACTTC. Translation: CASSFGTDYEQYF.

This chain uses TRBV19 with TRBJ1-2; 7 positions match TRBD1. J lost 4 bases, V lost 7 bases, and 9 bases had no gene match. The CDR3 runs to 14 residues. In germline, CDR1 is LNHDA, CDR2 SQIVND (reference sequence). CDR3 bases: TGTGCCAGTACCACCCAGGGGGGAACCTATGGCTACACCTTC. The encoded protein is CASTTQGGTYGYTF.

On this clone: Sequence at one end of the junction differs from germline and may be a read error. CDR3 in amino acids: CASSLVSENQYF. DNA of the CDR3: TGTGCCAGCAGCTTAGTTTCGGAGAACCAGTACTTC. The chain has TRBV7-9 and TRBJ2-5; D is ambiguous. There are 12 residues in the CDR3. CDR1 is SEHNR and CDR2 is FQNEAQ in the germline V gene (reference sequence).

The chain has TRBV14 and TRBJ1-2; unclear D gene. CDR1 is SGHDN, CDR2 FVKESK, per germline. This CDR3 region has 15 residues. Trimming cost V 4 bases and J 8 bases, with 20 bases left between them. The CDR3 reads CASSPGWREAPGYTF. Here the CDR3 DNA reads TGTGCCAGCAGCCCGGGATGGAGGGAAGCGCCCGGCTACACCTTC.

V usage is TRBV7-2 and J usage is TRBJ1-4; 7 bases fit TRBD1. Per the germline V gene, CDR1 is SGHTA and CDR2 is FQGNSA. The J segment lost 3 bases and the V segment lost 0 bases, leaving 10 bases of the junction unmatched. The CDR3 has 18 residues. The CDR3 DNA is TGTGCCAGCAGCTTAGCCGGATTTACAGGGGCTTCTAATGAAAAACTGTTTTTT. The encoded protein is CASSLAGFTGASNEKLFF.

DNA for the CDR3: TGTGCCAGCAGCCAGGGACTAGCGGATAGCACAGATACGCAGTATTTT. This codes for CASSQGLADSTDTQYF. V usage is TRBV4-2 and J usage is TRBJ2-3, with TRBD2 matching 11 bases. J was trimmed by 0 bases and V by 3 bases; bases with no gene match: 2. Germline V CDR1 and CDR2: LGHNA, YNFKEQ. The CDR3 loop spans 16 amino acids.

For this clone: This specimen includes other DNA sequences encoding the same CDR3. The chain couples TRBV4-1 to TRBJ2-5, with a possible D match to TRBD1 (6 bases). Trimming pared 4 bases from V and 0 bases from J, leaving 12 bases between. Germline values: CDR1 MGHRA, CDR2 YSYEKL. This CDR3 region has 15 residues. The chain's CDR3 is CASSRQEKYQETQYF. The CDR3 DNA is TGCGCCAGCAGCCGACAGGAAAAGTACCAAGAGACCCAGTACTTC.

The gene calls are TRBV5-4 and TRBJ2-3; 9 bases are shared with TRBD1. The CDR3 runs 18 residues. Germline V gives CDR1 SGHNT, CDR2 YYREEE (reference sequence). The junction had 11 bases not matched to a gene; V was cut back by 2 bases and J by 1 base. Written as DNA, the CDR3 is TGTGCCAGCAGCTTTCCGGGACAGGGAATCGCTCGCACAGATACGCAGTATTTT. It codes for CASSFPGQGIARTDTQYF. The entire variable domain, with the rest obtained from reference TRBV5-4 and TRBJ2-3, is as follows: ETGVTQSPTHLIKTRGQQVTLRCSSQSGHNTVSWYQQALGQGPQFIFQYYREEENGRGNFPPRFSGLQFPNYSSELNVNALELDDSALYLCASSFPGQGIARTDTQYFGPGTRLTVL.

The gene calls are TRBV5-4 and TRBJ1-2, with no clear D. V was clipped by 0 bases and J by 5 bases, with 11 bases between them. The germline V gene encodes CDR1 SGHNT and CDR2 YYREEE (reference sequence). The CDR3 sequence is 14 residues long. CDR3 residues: CASSLGWGGYGYTF. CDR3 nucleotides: TGTGCCAGCAGCTTGGGATGGGGAGGGTATGGCTACACCTTC.

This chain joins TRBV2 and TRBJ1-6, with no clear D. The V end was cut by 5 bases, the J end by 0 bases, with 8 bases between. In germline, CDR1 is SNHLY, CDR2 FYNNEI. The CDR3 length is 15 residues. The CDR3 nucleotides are TGTGCCAGCAGTTCTAGCCCCTCCTATAATTCACCCCTCCACTTT. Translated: CASSSSPSYNSPLHF.

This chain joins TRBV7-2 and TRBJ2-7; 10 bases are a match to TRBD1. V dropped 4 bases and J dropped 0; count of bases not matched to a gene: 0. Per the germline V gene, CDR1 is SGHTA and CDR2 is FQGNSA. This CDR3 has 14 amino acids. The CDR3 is CASSWDRGSYEQYF. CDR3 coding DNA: TGTGCCAGCAGCTGGGACAGGGGCTCCTACGAGCAGTACTTC.

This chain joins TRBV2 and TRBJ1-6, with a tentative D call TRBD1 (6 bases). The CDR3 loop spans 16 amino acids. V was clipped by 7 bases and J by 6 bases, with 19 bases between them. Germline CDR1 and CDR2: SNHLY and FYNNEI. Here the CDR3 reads CASTRKGGGANSPLHF. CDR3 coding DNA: TGTGCCAGCACCAGAAAGGGAGGGGGAGCTAATTCACCCCTCCACTTT.

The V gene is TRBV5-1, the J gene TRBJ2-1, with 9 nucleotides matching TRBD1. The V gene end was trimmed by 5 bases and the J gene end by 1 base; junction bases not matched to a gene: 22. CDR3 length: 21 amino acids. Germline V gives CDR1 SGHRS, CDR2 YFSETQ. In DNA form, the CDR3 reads TGCGCCAGCAGAGCCACGTCCTTAGGGACAGGGAACGATTTTTCCTACAATGAGCAGTTCTTC. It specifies CASRATSLGTGNDFSYNEQFF.

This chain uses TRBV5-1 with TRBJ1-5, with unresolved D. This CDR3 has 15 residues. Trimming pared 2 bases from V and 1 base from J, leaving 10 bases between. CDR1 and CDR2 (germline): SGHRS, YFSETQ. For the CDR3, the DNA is TGCGCCAGCAGCTTCGGTGGCGGGAGCAATCAGCCCCAGCATTTT. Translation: CASSFGGGSNQPQHF.

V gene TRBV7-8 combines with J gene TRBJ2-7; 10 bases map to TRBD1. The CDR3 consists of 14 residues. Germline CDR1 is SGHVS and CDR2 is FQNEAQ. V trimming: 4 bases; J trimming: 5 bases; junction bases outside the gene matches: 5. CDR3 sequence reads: CASSSRTGGNEQYF. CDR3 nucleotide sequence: TGTGCCAGCAGCTCGAGGACAGGGGGGAACGAGCAGTACTTC.

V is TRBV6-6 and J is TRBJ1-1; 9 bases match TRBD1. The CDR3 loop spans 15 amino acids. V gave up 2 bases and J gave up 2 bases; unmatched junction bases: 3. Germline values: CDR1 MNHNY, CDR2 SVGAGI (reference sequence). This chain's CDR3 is CASSYPGQGNTEAFF. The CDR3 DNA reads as TGTGCCAGCAGTTACCCGGGACAGGGCAACACTGAAGCTTTCTTT.

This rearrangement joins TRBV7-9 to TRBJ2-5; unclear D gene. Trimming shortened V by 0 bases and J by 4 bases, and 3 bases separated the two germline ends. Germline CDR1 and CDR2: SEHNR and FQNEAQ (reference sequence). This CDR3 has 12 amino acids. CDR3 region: CASSLARETQYF. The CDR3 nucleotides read TGTGCCAGCAGCTTAGCGCGAGAGACCCAGTACTTC.

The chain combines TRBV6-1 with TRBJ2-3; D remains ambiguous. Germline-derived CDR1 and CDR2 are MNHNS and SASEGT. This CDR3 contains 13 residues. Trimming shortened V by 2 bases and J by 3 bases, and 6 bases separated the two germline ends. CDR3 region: CASSEKETDTQYF. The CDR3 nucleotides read TGTGCCAGCAGTGAAAAGGAGACAGATACGCAGTATTTT.

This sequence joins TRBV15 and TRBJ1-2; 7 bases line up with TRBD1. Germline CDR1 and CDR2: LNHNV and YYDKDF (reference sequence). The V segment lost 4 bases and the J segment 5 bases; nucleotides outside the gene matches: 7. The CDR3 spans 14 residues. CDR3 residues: CATSTRTGTYGYTF. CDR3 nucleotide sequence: TGTGCCACCAGCACCAGGACAGGAACTTATGGCTACACCTTC.